The present T cell receptor beta chain was sequenced within a study of CD8+ T cells in alopecia areata. Study in general: It was 6 to 18 months of tofacitinib, and then there were 6 months off drug.

Regarding this clone: The antigen remains undetermined.

Sequencing used cDNA as its template, made by extracting RNA and reverse transcribing it. TCRdb's table, derived via immunoSEQ multiplex PCR, lists solely in-frame clones and lacks some. In the table there are about 110,000 clones, 50% to 65% of which are singletons. Overall study results and limits: Mouse data revealed clearer TCR sharing than patient data did, a gap possibly tied to HLA. Scalp clonality, along with expanded CD8+ clones among the top 100, was significantly decreased by tofacitinib.

Trimming cost V 0 bases and J 5 bases, with 7 bases left between them. CDR1 and CDR2 (germline): GTSNPN, SVGIG (reference sequence). The CDR3 has 12 residues. Treatment described: oral pan-JAK inhibitor, 5-10 mg twice daily. The specimen was CD4+ T cells sorted from blood, collected at week 24, from a patient treated with tofacitinib. This clonotype was obtained from a human donor with alopecia areata. The rearrangement uses TRBV30 and TRBJ2-5; D gene uncertain. The CDR3 DNA sequence: TGTGCCTGGAGTGTAGTATGGGAGACCCAGTACTTC. This translates into CAWSVVWETQYF.